These 10 T cell receptor beta chains originate from one sample sequenced in a study of blood T cell repertoires in COVID-19. Sequencing used immunoSEQ multiplex PCR; TCRdb keeps in-frame clones, though not all of them. Of some 100,000 clones detected, 88% appear once; the ten largest clones hold 4.8%. Specimen: peripheral blood. These receptors came from a woman older than 75 with active COVID-19.

The chain uses TRBV5-1 and TRBJ2-1, with 7 bases identical to TRBD1. The CDR3 length is 15 residues. CDR1 is SGHRS, CDR2 YFSETQ, per germline. The V segment lost 4 bases and the J segment 3 bases; nucleotides outside the gene matches: 7. CDR3 coding DNA: TGCGCCAGCAGCCGTGGGACAGCCCGCTACAATGAGCAGTTCTTC. As protein: CASSRGTARYNEQFF. Full variable domain (missing parts from reference TRBV5-1 and TRBJ2-1): KAGVTQTPRYLIKTRGQQVTLSCSPISGHRSVSWYQQTPGQGLQFLFEYFSETQRNKGNFPGRFSGRQFSNSRSEMNVSTLELGDSALYLCASSRGTARYNEQFFGPGTRLTVL.

The chain has TRBV19 and TRBJ2-7, with 7 bases aligning to TRBD1. V dropped 5 bases and J dropped 4; count of bases not matched to a gene: 14. Germline V lookup: CDR1 LNHDA, CDR2 SQIVND (reference sequence). The CDR3 spans 16 residues. The CDR3 DNA reads as TGTGCCAGTAGTCCCTGGACAGGCGAGGATTCATACGAGCAGTACTTC. Translation gives CASSPWTGEDSYEQYF.

The V gene is TRBV5-5, the J gene TRBJ2-3; D ambiguous. The V and J ends lost 0 bases and 0 bases respectively, with 8 bases between them. CDR1 is SGHKS and CDR2 is YYEKEE in the germline V gene (reference sequence). The CDR3 is made up of 15 amino acids. The CDR3 sequence: CASSLVEVSTDTQYF. The DNA of the CDR3 is TGTGCCAGCAGCTTGGTCGAGGTTAGCACAGATACGCAGTATTTT.

V gene TRBV28 combines with J gene TRBJ2-5, with D maybe TRBD2 (5 bases). The CDR3 is 15 amino acids. V lost 6 bases and J lost 1, with 15 bases in between. Germline CDR1 reads MDHEN; CDR2 reads SYDVKM. CDR3 sequence: CASRRAGMGQETQYF. The DNA of the CDR3 is TGTGCCAGCAGGAGGGCAGGAATGGGCCAAGAGACCCAGTACTTC.

This chain joins TRBV7-2 and TRBJ1-1; D is uncertain. Deletions cut 0 bases from V and 0 bases from J, with 8 bases between. This CDR3 region has 15 residues. Germline CDR1 is SGHTA and CDR2 is FQGNSA. CDR3 amino acids: CASSLAPGMNTEAFF. DNA of the CDR3: TGTGCCAGCAGCTTAGCTCCAGGCATGAACACTGAAGCTTTCTTT.

This chain connects TRBV6-5 to TRBJ1-3; D is unresolved. The CDR3 runs 14 residues. The V and J ends lost 7 bases and 8 bases respectively, with 18 bases between them. Per the germline V gene, CDR1 is MNHEY and CDR2 is SVGAGI. CDR3 residues: CASKPRGIEDTIYF. The CDR3 DNA is TGTGCCAGCAAACCTCGGGGTATCGAAGACACCATATATTTT.

The rearrangement joins TRBV6-5 to TRBJ2-1, with TRBD2 matching 8 bases. The V gene's germline CDR1 is MNHEY and CDR2 SVGAGI. The CDR3 has 13 amino acids. The trim removed 10 bases at V and 3 bases at J, leaving 5 bases unmatched. The CDR3 bases are TGTGCCATCGGGGGGGGCCTCTACAATGAGCAGTTCTTC. It codes for CAIGGGLYNEQFF.

This sequence joins TRBV5-1 and TRBJ1-1; 7 bases fit TRBD1. The CDR3 is 13 residues long. J was trimmed by 5 bases and V by 5 bases; bases with no gene match: 6. Germline CDR1 is SGHRS and CDR2 is YFSETQ. CDR3 region: CASSPDRRTEAFF. The DNA of the CDR3 is TGCGCCAGCAGTCCGGACAGGAGAACTGAAGCTTTCTTT.

A few counts support this clone. The chain employs TRBV7-9 and TRBJ2-7; D uncertain. Germline V gives CDR1 SEHNR, CDR2 FQNEAQ (reference sequence). The germline V and J ends were trimmed by 5 bases and 3 bases, with 5 bases remaining between them. The CDR3 extends over 11 amino acids. The CDR3 reads CASSPLYEQYF. In DNA, the CDR3 is TGTGCCAGCAGCCCCCTCTACGAGCAGTACTTC. Filled out from reference TRBV7-9 and TRBJ2-7, the complete variable domain reads DTGVSQNPRHKITKRGQNVTFRCDPISEHNRLYWYRQTLGQGPEFLTYFQNEAQLEKSRLLSDRFSAERPKGSFSTLEIQRTEQGDSAMYLCASSPLYEQYFGPGTRLTVT.

V is TRBV13 and J is TRBJ2-7; tentative D call: TRBD2 (5 bases). Germline V gene lookup returns CDR1 PRHDT and CDR2 FYEKMQ (reference sequence). CDR3 size: 12 residues. Trimming took 3 bases from V and 11 from J, leaving 14 bases between them. The CDR3 coding sequence is TGTGCCAGCAGCTTCATGGACTCTATGAAGTACTTC. It is translated as CASSFMDSMKYF.